This T cell receptor (beta chain) appears in the sequencing data of a study of T-cell reconstitution after alpha-beta-depleted transplantation in children (TCRdb year 2016). With respect to the entire study: Using TCR repertoire profiling, the study followed T-cell immune reconstitution in a quantitative way in children after TCRalphabeta/CD19-depleted allogeneic hematopoietic cell transplantation.

In light of the paper, this sample's treatment or condition label describes: allogeneic hematopoietic cell transplantation with graft depleted of TCRalphabeta T cells and CD19 B cells. The transplant recipients were children given TCRalphabeta/CD19-depleted allogeneic hematopoietic cell grafts. Remarks on this clonotype: Its antigen is unknown. No much larger clonotype is one base removed from it; base qualities were not supplied.

The library was made by PCR. The data were produced on an Illumina HiSeq 2500. Molecular barcoding was employed in the preparation of TCR libraries, with unique molecular identifiers being used to normalize TCRbeta repertoire quantification. TCRdb reprocessing: public reads trimmed at Q25 with fastp, clones called with MiXCR, in-frame beta chains kept. Rows merge per CDR3 protein into single entries with the most common DNA and genes. Recorded for this sample are about 980,000 distinct CDR3 sequences; about 29% of them occurred a single time. 25% to 35% of the sample lies in the top ten. Its CDR3 holds 14 amino acids, cysteine through phenylalanine. The CDR3 DNA has 42 bases and is translated from base 1. The germline V gene yields ENHRY for CDR1 and SYGVKD for CDR2. Trimming removed 6 bases from V and 0 bases from J, leaving 11 bases between the germline ends. Beyond this particular receptor, the publication reports: Hyperexpanded clone frequencies declined over subsequent months; after one year, T-cell counts and TCRbeta diversity were mostly attributed to newly produced T cells. In some patients, the high TCRbeta diversity seen at day 60 was put down to recipient T cells and intrathymic progenitors that had survived conditioning. Apparently early alphabetaT-cell count recovery about two months after transplant reportedly relied on only several hundred rapidly expanded clones derived from non-depleted graft cells.

The V gene is TRBV10-3 and the J gene is TRBJ1-1, with a weak D call of TRBD1 (6 bases match). This TCR came from a boy under three years old who had a stem cell transplant for SCID, so the T cells may come from the graft donor. The sequencing used PBMCs, mostly from graft donor cells, collected 360 days after TCRalphabeta/CD19-depleted stem cell transplant. Read as DNA, the sequence is TGTGCCATCAGGGCGGGACAAATGAACACTGAAGCTTTCTTT. Translated, it gives CAIRAGQMNTEAFF.